This T cell receptor beta chain was sequenced during a study of blood T cells in healthy people across ages. Alongside a J-beta primer mix, a sample-barcoded 5' primer served in a second PCR lasting about 7 to 12 cycles. TCRdb passed the 5' RACE reads through MiXCR, listing each CDR3 protein once. Of hundreds of thousands of distinct CDR3 sequences listed, approximately 50% were seen once; the top ten hold 30% to 40%. Remarks on this clonotype: Its matching antigen is unknown.

With each sample, at least 6 micrograms of total RNA were extracted. General study findings and limits: Observed TCR beta diversity per million T cells went down as age went up. This fall followed a roughly linear course with age. Possibly, changes in expanded clonotypes were confounded because donor CMV status was unknown.

The TCR comes from a man aged 60-69 years in good health. The specimen sequenced was blood.

The CDR3 spells CSGSGGSSYEQYF. The CDR3 DNA reads TGCAGTGGATCGGGGGGAAGCTCCTACGAGCAGTACTTC. The rearrangement links TRBV20-1 to TRBJ2-7; 7 nucleotides match TRBD2. V trimming: 7 bases; J trimming: 0 bases; junction bases outside the gene matches: 6. Germline CDR1 DFQATT, CDR2 SNEGSKA (reference sequence). CDR3 length: 13 amino acids.